These T cell receptor beta chains were read from a single sample in a study of technical replicates of blood from a few donors. Using immunoSEQ multiplex PCR, the repertoire was profiled, and TCRdb retains in-frame clones only, with some absent. The data contain about 80,000 clones, around 92% of them singletons. The sequenced sample was T cells isolated from PBMCs. These receptors all stem from a human donor in good health. The CDR3 runs from the conserved cysteine through the conserved F or W. Fields, in order: D gene, clone size, V gene, CDR3 length, J gene, CDR3 DNA, CDR3 protein. D genes are given only for firm matches. Not every row has a clone size; where given, it reads once, few, many or a size class.

TRBD1	.	TRBV4-1	17	TRBJ1-3	TGCGCCAGCAGCCCCTCGGACAGGGGATTCTCTGGAAACACCATATATTTT	CASSPSDRGFSGNTIYF
.	.	TRBV5-1	11	TRBJ2-5	TGCGCCACCAGGGGCGAGGAGACCCAGTACTTC	CATRGEETQYF
TRBD1	.	TRBV18	14	TRBJ1-4	TGTGCCAGCTCATTAGACAGGGATGGTGAAAAACTGTTTTTT	CASSLDRDGEKLFF
TRBD1	.	TRBV19	15	TRBJ1-1	TGTGCCAGTAGTCTCTACGGACAGGGGAGGACTGAAGCTTTCTTT	CASSLYGQGRTEAFF
.	.	TRBV11-2	12	TRBJ2-3	TGTGCCAGCAGCCTCCGCACAGATACGCAGTATTTT	CASSLRTDTQYF
TRBD2	.	TRBV29-1	15	TRBJ2-5	TGCAGCGTTGAAGGCGGGTATCCGGGACTAGAAACCCAGTACTTC	CSVEGGYPGLETQYF
.	.	TRBV7-2	13	TRBJ1-1	TGTGCCAGCAGCGTGACAGGTAACACTGAAGCTTTCTTT	CASSVTGNTEAFF
.	.	TRBV9	13	TRBJ1-2	TGTGCCAGCAGCGTAGCAGGGACTATCCGCTACACCTTC	CASSVAGTIRYTF
TRBD2	.	TRBV30	16	TRBJ2-3	TGTGCCTGGAGTGTAGGATTAGCGGGAGTTGGAGATACGCAGTATTTT	CAWSVGLAGVGDTQYF
.	.	TRBV5-1	16	TRBJ1-4	TGCGCCAGCAGCTTTAAATTGGCCAGGCGAGATGAAAAACTGTTTTTT	CASSFKLARRDEKLFF
TRBD1	.	TRBV2	12	TRBJ1-2	TGTGCCAGCTCAGAGGGGGCGCGTGGCTACACCTTC	CASSEGARGYTF
TRBD1	.	TRBV27	13	TRBJ1-2	TGTGCCAGCAGCGACAGGGGGCAATGGGGCTACACCTTC	CASSDRGQWGYTF
.	.	TRBV28	14	TRBJ2-2	TGTGCCAGTAAATCTCAGGGGAACACCGGGGAGCTGTTTTTT	CASKSQGNTGELFF
TRBD2	.	TRBV27	18	TRBJ2-6	TGTGCCAGCAGTCCCCGACTAGCGGGCCGCTCTGGGGCCAACGTCCTGACTTTC	CASSPRLAGRSGANVLTF
TRBD1	.	TRBV20-1	11	TRBJ2-7	TGCAGCGTCGACAGGGGGGCGCAGCAGTACTTC	CSVDRGAQQYF
.	.	TRBV18	15	TRBJ2-7	TGTGCCAGCTCACCCTCATACAGGGAAATCAACGAGCAGTACTTC	CASSPSYREINEQYF
.	.	TRBV28	14	TRBJ1-1	TGTGCCAGCAACTCCGACAGATTGAACACTGAAGCTTTCTTT	CASNSDRLNTEAFF
.	once	TRBV6-5	16	TRBJ1-2	TGTGCCAGCAGTTACAATCTCATAGACACGGTTTATGGCTACACCTTC	CASSYNLIDTVYGYTF
.	.	TRBV29-1	12	TRBJ2-7	TGCAGCGTTGGGGCGGGGATCTACGAGCAGTACTTC	CSVGAGIYEQYF
TRBD2	.	TRBV30	16	TRBJ2-3	TGTGCCTGGAGTGTACTAGCGGGAGAGGGCACAGATACGCAGTATTTT	CAWSVLAGEGTDTQYF
.	.	TRBV7-8	15	TRBJ1-5	TGTGCCAGCAGCTTAGGACAGAAGAGCAATCAGCCCCAGCATTTT	CASSLGQKSNQPQHF
TRBD1	.	TRBV30	17	TRBJ1-2	TGTGCCTGGAGTCAGGGGGCGGCATCACCCCCCGTTCCTGGCTACACCTTC	CAWSQGAASPPVPGYTF
TRBD2	.	TRBV9	16	TRBJ2-7	TGTGCCAGCAGCGAGTCCGGGACTAGCGGGACTTACGAGCAGTACTTC	CASSESGTSGTYEQYF
.	.	TRBV4-1	17	TRBJ1-5	TGCGCCAGCAGCCAAGATCAGGGCAGGGGAGAGAGACGGCCCCAGCATTTT	CASSQDQGRGERRPQHF
TRBD2	.	TRBV28	17	TRBJ2-2	TGTGCCAGCAGACTCCGGACTAGCGGGATGAACACCGGGGAGCTGTTTTTT	CASRLRTSGMNTGELFF
.	.	TRBV27	13	TRBJ1-5	TGTGCCAGCAGTCCGATGGCGGATCAGCCCCAGCATTTT	CASSPMADQPQHF
TRBD1	.	TRBV11-3	14	TRBJ2-7	TGTGCCAGCAGCTCACAGGGGGACATCTACGAGCAGTACTTC	CASSSQGDIYEQYF
TRBD1	.	TRBV18	15	TRBJ2-1	TGTGCCAGCTCACCCGACCGGGACAGGGAAGGGGAGCAGTTCTTC	CASSPDRDREGEQFF
.	few	TRBV5-4	15	TRBJ2-7	TGTGCCAGCAGCTTGGACAGGTCAAGCTCCTACGAGCAGTACTTC	CASSLDRSSSYEQYF
.	.	TRBV7-6	13	TRBJ2-5	TGTGCCAGCAGCTTACTGGGGGGAGAGACCCAGTACTTC	CASSLLGGETQYF
.	.	TRBV12-1	18	TRBJ2-7	TGTGCCAGCACCCACCGTTGGGTTAGCGGGAGGCTCGGCGACGAGCAGTACTTC	CASTHRWVSGRLGDEQYF
.	.	TRBV4-3	17	TRBJ1-2	TGCGCCAGCAGCCAAGCAATTACAGTCGGAAGTCACTATGGCTACACCTTC	CASSQAITVGSHYGYTF
.	.	TRBV7-2	11	TRBJ1-1	TGTGCCAGCAGACAGCCTCGAGAAGCTTTCTTT	CASRQPREAFF
TRBD2	.	TRBV6-5	14	TRBJ2-3	TGTGCCAGCAGTCGCGGGAGAGGGACAGATACGCAGTATTTT	CASSRGRGTDTQYF
.	.	TRBV5-1	14	TRBJ1-1	TGCGCCAGCAGCTTAAAGGACATTGACACTGAAGCTTTCTTT	CASSLKDIDTEAFF
.	once	TRBV7-8	13	TRBJ2-7	TGTGCCAGCACCGACAGGTCTACACACGAGCAGTACTTC	CASTDRSTHEQYF
.	.	TRBV27	14	TRBJ2-5	TGTGCCAGCAGTTTATCAATTCTTATAGAGACCCAGTACTTC	CASSLSILIETQYF
TRBD1	.	TRBV30	14	TRBJ2-7	TGTGCCTGGAGTCAAGACAGGGTTCGGCCCGAGCAGTACTTC	CAWSQDRVRPEQYF
.	.	TRBV20-1	11	TRBJ1-2	TGCAGTGCTGGAGGGGGGCGTGGCTACACCTTC	CSAGGGRGYTF
.	.	TRBV9	12	TRBJ1-2	TGTGCCAGCAGCCCACTCACTGAGGGCTACACCTTC	CASSPLTEGYTF
.	.	TRBV11-3	15	TRBJ2-3	TGTGCCAGCAGCTTTAGGAGGACAGACACAGATACGCAGTATTTT	CASSFRRTDTDTQYF
TRBD2	.	TRBV2	15	TRBJ2-3	TGTGCCAGCAGTAGACTAGCGGGTAGCACAGATACGCAGTATTTT	CASSRLAGSTDTQYF
TRBD2	.	TRBV4-3	17	TRBJ2-5	TGCGCCAGCAGCCCTGGGACTAGCGGGAGGTATCAAGAGACCCAGTACTTC	CASSPGTSGRYQETQYF
.	.	TRBV2	12	TRBJ1-1	TGTGCCAGCAGTGTGAGCTTCACTGAAGCTTTCTTT	CASSVSFTEAFF
TRBD1	.	TRBV29-1	14	TRBJ1-1	TGCAGCGTGGCCGGGACAGGGGAGAACACTGAAGCTTTCTTT	CSVAGTGENTEAFF
.	.	TRBV30	12	TRBJ1-1	TGTGCCTGGAGAGAGGTGAACACTGAAGCTTTCTTT	CAWREVNTEAFF
.	.	TRBV21-1	14	TRBJ1-3	TGTGCCAGCCCTCTAGTCGAAGCGGGAAACACCATATATTTT	CASPLVEAGNTIYF
.	.	TRBV19	15	TRBJ2-7	TGTGCCAGTAGTATGGCGAACAGGGCGATGGGGGAGCAGTACTTC	CASSMANRAMGEQYF
.	.	TRBV6-5	15	TRBJ2-7	TGTGCCAGCAGTTACGGACATTTCCTCCCCTACGAGCAGTACTTC	CASSYGHFLPYEQYF